The 21 T cell receptor beta chains below come from one sample, sequenced in a study of CXCR3-negative and CXCR3-positive naive CD8 T cells. Findings of the study overall: Compared with CXCR3-negative naive cells, CXCR3-positive naive cells showed more hydrophobic TRB CDR3s.

TRB cDNA was prepared as libraries by UMI-labeled 5' RACE. TCRdb reworked the 5' RACE reads into one entry per CDR3 protein, no DNA. This listing includes approximately 96,000 distinct CDR3 sequences. Their antigens remain unidentified. The sample consisted of naive CXCR3+ CD8+ T cells from blood. The subset was: CD45RO-CCR7+CD27+CD95- naive CD8+ T cells expressing CXCR3 (TNR3+). The receptors were gathered from a human donor in good health. Some clones in this sample may be carry-over from other donors' samples.

J is TRBJ1-1 and V is TRBV25-1; the TCRdb call, TRBD1, lacks DNA for checking. This CDR3 has 12 residues. Germline lookup yields CDR1 MGHDK and CDR2 SYGVNS. CDR3 sequence reads: CASSEGATEAFF.

The chain's CDR3 is CASRPGGNTGELFF. The rearrangement uses TRBV6-2 or TRBV6-3 and TRBJ2-2; TCRdb lists TRBD1, though no DNA is available to test this call. The CDR3 has 14 residues. Germline CDR1 MNHEY, CDR2 SVGEGT.

This chain uses TRBV7-9 with TRBJ2-3; the TRBD1 assignment by TCRdb is unverifiable without DNA. CDR1 SEHNR and CDR2 FQNEAQ come from the germline V gene (reference sequence). CDR3 length equals 16 residues. The CDR3 sequence: CASSSTGALSTDTQYF.

The rearrangement uses TRBV29-1 and TRBJ2-7. The CDR3 totals 15 residues. The germline CDR1 and CDR2 sequences are SQVTM and ANQGSEA. The CDR3 is CSVEEDNHHSYEQYF.

This chain links TRBV7-9 with TRBJ2-1. CDR3 length: 13 amino acids. Looked up from germline, CDR1 is SEHNR and CDR2 is FQNEAQ (reference sequence). Here the CDR3 reads CASSLWQTNEQFF.

The chain has TRBV28 and TRBJ1-1. The CDR3 length is 14 residues. Germline V gene sequence: CDR1 MDHEN, CDR2 SYDVKM. CDR3 sequence: CASSLVPSGTEAFF.

The gene calls are TRBV15 and TRBJ2-1; TCRdb's D call, TRBD1, is unchecked because there is no DNA. The germline V gene encodes CDR1 LNHNV and CDR2 YYDKDF (reference sequence). The CDR3 contains 14 residues. CDR3: CATMGRVDYNEQFF. The whole variable domain, filled in from reference TRBV15 and TRBJ2-1, reads DAMVIQNPRYQVTQFGKPVTLSCSQTLNHNVMYWYQQKSSQAPKLLFHYYDKDFNNEADTPDNFQSRRPNTSFCFLDIRSPGLGDTAMYLCATMGRVDYNEQFFGPGTRLTVL.

V is TRBV19 and J is TRBJ2-7; TCRdb's D gene call, TRBD1, goes unchecked for lack of DNA. This CDR3 has 12 residues. Germline values: CDR1 LNHDA, CDR2 SQIVND (reference sequence). CDR3 protein: CASRLGTDEQYF.

CDR3 sequence reads: CSVVYDSEQYF. The chain recombines TRBV29-1 with TRBJ2-7; there is no DNA to check the TCRdb D call of TRBD1. The CDR3 spans 11 residues. CDR1 is SQVTM and CDR2 is ANQGSEA in the germline V gene.

V is TRBV7-3 and J is TRBJ2-7; TCRdb indicates TRBD1, and absent DNA this call remains unverified. CDR3 length equals 15 residues. From germline, CDR1 is SGHTA and CDR2 FQGTGA. The CDR3 region is CASSFGTGNRREQYF.

The V call is TRBV25-1, the J call TRBJ1-1. This CDR3 has 13 residues. Germline loops: CDR1 MGHDK, CDR2 SYGVNS. This chain's CDR3 is CASSEAAGTEAFF. Full variable domain (missing parts from reference TRBV25-1 and TRBJ1-1): EADIYQTPRYLVIGTGKKITLECSQTMGHDKMYWYQQDPGMELHLIHYSYGVNSTEKGDLSSESTVSRIRTEHFPLTLESARPSHTSQYLCASSEAAGTEAFFGQGTRLTVV.

The CDR3 reads CSARPYVGQGATEAFF. The rearrangement uses TRBV20-1 and TRBJ1-1; lacking DNA, the TRBD1 call made by TCRdb goes unchecked. The germline V gene encodes CDR1 DFQATT and CDR2 SNEGSKA (reference sequence). The CDR3 sequence is 16 residues long.

This chain uses TRBV27 with TRBJ2-5. Per the germline V gene, CDR1 is MNHEY and CDR2 is SMNVEV (reference sequence). CDR3 length equals 13 residues. CDR3: CASSGLFKETQYF.

V and J are TRBV29-1 and TRBJ2-7. The CDR3 has 11 amino acids. Germline V lookup: CDR1 SQVTM, CDR2 ANQGSEA. The CDR3 is CSVGHVYEQYF.

J is TRBJ2-2 and V is TRBV28; TCRdb proposes TRBD2, but this gene call is untestable without DNA. Looked up from germline, CDR1 is MDHEN and CDR2 is SYDVKM. The CDR3 spans 19 residues. CDR3 region: CASSHLGLSSGGHTGELFF.

The chain employs TRBV5-1 and TRBJ2-7. Germline lookup yields CDR1 SGHRS and CDR2 YFSETQ. CDR3 size: 16 residues. The CDR3 loop is CASSLSFDQASYEQYF.

This chain's CDR3 is CSGLAAPGEQFF. The V and J genes are TRBV29-1 and TRBJ2-1; with no DNA, the TCRdb D assignment of TRBD2 cannot be verified. Germline V gene lookup returns CDR1 SQVTM and CDR2 ANQGSEA. The CDR3 runs to 12 residues.

This rearrangement joins TRBV10-3 to TRBJ2-7; TCRdb designates TRBD1, a call that cannot be tested without DNA. This CDR3 has 16 amino acids. Germline loops: CDR1 ENHRY, CDR2 SYGVKD. The chain's CDR3 is CAIRTGGEKGNYEQYF.

The chain carries TRBV7-9 and TRBJ1-2; the TCRdb D gene call, TRBD1, has no DNA to confirm it. Germline V CDR1 and CDR2: SEHNR, FQNEAQ (reference sequence). There are 19 residues in the CDR3. The CDR3 here is CASSLAGLTGTALGYGYTF.

The chain has TRBV27 and TRBJ2-2; TCRdb indicates TRBD1, and absent DNA this call remains unverified. The CDR3 runs to 14 residues. The V gene's germline CDR1 is MNHEY and CDR2 SMNVEV (reference sequence). Here the CDR3 reads CASTIDRAGGELFF.

This chain uses TRBV29-1 with TRBJ2-2; the D call of TRBD1 rests on TCRdb alone, since no DNA is present to check it. CDR3 length: 12 residues. Germline V gene sequence: CDR1 SQVTM, CDR2 ANQGSEA. The CDR3 reads CSVRGGTGELFF.